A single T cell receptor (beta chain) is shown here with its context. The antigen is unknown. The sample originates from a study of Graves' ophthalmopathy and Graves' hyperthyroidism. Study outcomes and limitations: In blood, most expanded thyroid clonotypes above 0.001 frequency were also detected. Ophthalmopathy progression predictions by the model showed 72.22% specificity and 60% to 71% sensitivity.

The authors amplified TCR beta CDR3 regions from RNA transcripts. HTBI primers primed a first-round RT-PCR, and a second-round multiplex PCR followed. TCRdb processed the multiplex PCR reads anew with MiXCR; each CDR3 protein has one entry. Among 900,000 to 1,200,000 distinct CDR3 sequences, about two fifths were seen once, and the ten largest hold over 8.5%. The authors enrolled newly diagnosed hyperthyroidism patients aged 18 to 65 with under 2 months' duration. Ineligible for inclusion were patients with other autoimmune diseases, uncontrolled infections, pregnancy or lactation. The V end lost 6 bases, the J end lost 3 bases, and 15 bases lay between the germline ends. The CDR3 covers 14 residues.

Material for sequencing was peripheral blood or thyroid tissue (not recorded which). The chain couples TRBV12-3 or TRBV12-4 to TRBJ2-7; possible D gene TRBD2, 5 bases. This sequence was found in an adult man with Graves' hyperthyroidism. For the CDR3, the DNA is TGTGCCAGCAGCCTGGTCGGAGGAGTCTACGAGCAGTACTTC. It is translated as CASSLVGGVYEQYF.